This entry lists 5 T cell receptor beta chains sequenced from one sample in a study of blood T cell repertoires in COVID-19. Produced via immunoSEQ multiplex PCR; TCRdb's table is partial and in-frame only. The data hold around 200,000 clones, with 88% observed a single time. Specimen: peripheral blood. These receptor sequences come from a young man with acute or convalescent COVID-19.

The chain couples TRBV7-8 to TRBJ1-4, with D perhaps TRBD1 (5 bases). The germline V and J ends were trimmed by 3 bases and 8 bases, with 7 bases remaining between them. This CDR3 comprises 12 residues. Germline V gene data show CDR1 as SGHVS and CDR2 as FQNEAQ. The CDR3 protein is CASSFNREKLFF. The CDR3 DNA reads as TGTGCCAGCAGCTTCAACAGGGAAAAACTGTTTTTT.

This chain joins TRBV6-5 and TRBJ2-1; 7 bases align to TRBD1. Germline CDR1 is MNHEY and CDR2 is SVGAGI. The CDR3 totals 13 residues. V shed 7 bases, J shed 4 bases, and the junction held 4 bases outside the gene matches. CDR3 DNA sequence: TGTGCCAGCACGGACAGGCTTTACAATGAGCAGTTCTTC. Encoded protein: CASTDRLYNEQFF.

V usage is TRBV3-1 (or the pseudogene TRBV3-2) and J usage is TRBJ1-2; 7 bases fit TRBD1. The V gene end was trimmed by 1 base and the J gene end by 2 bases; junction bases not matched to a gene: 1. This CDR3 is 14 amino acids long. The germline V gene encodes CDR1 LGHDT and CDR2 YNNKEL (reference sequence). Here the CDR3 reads CASSQAGGNYGYTF. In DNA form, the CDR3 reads TGTGCCAGCAGCCAAGCAGGGGGAAACTATGGCTACACCTTC.

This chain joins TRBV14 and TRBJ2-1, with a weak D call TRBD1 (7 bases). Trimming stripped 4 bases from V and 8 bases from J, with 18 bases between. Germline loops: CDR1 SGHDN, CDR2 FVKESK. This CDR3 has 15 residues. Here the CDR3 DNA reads TGTGCCAGCAGCCCCTGGAGGGGGCGTCAGGATGAGCAGTTCTTC. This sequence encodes CASSPWRGRQDEQFF. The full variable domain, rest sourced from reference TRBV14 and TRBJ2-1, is EAGVTQFPSHSVIEKGQTVTLRCDPISGHDNLYWYRRVMGKEIKFLLHFVKESKQDESGMPNNRFLAERTGGTYSTLKVQPAELEDSGVYFCASSPWRGRQDEQFFGPGTRLTVL.

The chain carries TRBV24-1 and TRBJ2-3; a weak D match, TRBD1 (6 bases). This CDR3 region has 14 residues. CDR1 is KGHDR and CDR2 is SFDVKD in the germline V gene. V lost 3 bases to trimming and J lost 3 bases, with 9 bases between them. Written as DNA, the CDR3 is TGTGCCACCAGTGATCCCAGGGGAACAGATACGCAGTATTTT. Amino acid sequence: CATSDPRGTDTQYF.